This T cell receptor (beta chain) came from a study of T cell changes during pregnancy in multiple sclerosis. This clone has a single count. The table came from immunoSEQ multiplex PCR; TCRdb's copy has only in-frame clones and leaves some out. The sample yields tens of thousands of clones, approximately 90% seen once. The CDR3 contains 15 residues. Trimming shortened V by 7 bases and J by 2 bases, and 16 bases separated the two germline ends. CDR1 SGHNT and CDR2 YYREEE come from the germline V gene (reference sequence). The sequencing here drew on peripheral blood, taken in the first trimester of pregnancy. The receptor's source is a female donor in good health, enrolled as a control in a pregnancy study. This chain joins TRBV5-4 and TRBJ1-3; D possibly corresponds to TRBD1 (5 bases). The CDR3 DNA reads TGTGCCAGCTCCCGCGGGGCAAGTGCTGGAAACACCATATATTTT. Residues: CASSRGASAGNTIYF.